One T cell receptor (beta chain) is described in this entry. The data were taken from a study of blood T cell repertoires in COVID-19. The overall study: T cells, B-cell-depleted T cells, or PBMCs supplied cDNA or gDNA.

Clones were sequenced by immunoSEQ multiplex PCR, and TCRdb holds only the in-frame ones, with some missing. The sample consists of 26,000 or so clones, 92% of them appearing once. Germline-derived CDR1 and CDR2 are SGHRS and YFSETQ. The CDR3 runs to 17 residues. Trimming cost V 1 base and J 1 base; bases outside gene matches: 9. This clonotype was sampled from a human donor in a cohort sampled during active COVID-19. Sequences were obtained from peripheral blood. The chain is built from TRBV5-1 and TRBJ2-3; 7 bases match TRBD2. CDR3 loop: CASSLFPSGLRTDTQYF. CDR3 bases: TGCGCCAGCAGCTTGTTCCCTAGCGGTCTCCGCACAGATACGCAGTATTTT.